This T cell receptor (beta chain) came from a study of neurological immune-mediated disorders. Study as a whole: Relapsing-remitting patients made up about 90% of the roughly 35 multiple sclerosis patients, and secondary progressive patients made up 3. Overall study results and limits: HTLV-1-associated myelopathy had the most TCR clonal expansion, while multiple sclerosis had the least, a level that fell below healthy controls.

The cDNA was synthesized by means of template-switch 5'RACE, which was carried out with 10-nucleotide random UMIs. TCRdb re-derived calls from the 5' RACE reads in MiXCR, one entry per CDR3 protein. The repertoire includes approximately 100,000 distinct CDR3 sequences, roughly 3.5% of them detected once, and about 2.9% sits in the top ten. The CDR3 is 14 amino acids. CDR1 is DFQATT, CDR2 SNEGSKA, per germline (reference sequence). Trimming at V came to 4 bases and at J to 3 bases, leaving 8 bases not matched to a gene. This clonotype was detected ten times or more. Its antigen is still unknown. The source of this sequence is a woman aged 45 to 65 with multiple sclerosis. V is TRBV20-1 and J is TRBJ2-7; 8 nucleotides line up with TRBD1. The sequencing input was PBMCs. The CDR3 loop is CSATRTGSLYEQYF. Written as DNA, the CDR3 is TGCAGTGCTACCCGGACAGGGAGTCTCTACGAGCAGTACTTC.